This passage covers 18 T cell receptor beta chains from one sample sequenced in a study of blood T cell repertoires in COVID-19. Sequencing was performed with immunoSEQ multiplex PCR; in TCRdb, only in-frame clones are kept and a portion is missing. The table has 200,000 or so clones, roughly 80% seen once; the top ten hold 0.85% to 0.95%. The sample was peripheral blood. These receptors came from a man aged 55 to 70 with COVID-19, enrolled during active disease.

The chain joins TRBV10-3 to TRBJ1-1; no definite D call. CDR1 is ENHRY and CDR2 is SYGVKD in the germline V gene. There are 15 residues in the CDR3. V dropped 0 bases and J dropped 0 bases, with 8 bases sitting between them. In DNA, the CDR3 is TGTGCCATCAGTGAGTCTTTAGCCATGAACACTGAAGCTTTCTTT. This codes for CAISESLAMNTEAFF.

The chain joins TRBV30 to TRBJ2-2; perhaps TRBD1 as D (6 bases). The CDR3 runs to 15 residues. CDR1 and CDR2 (germline): GTSNPN, SVGIG (reference sequence). With 3 bases removed from V and 9 bases from J, the gap between germline ends came to 20 bases. The CDR3 coding sequence is TGTGCCTGGAGCCTGAGGGGACACCTCGACAGGGAGCTGTTTTTT. This translates into CAWSLRGHLDRELFF.

CDR3 protein: CASSLGTGLNTEAFF. CDR3 in DNA: TGCGCCAGCAGCTTGGGGACAGGACTGAACACTGAAGCTTTCTTT. V and J are TRBV5-1 and TRBJ1-1, with 7 bases lining up with TRBD1. With 0 bases clipped from V and 0 bases from J, the junction kept 2 bases outside the gene matches. The CDR3 has 15 amino acids. Germline V gene sequence: CDR1 SGHRS, CDR2 YFSETQ. Looking up the rest from reference TRBV5-1 and TRBJ1-1 gives the full variable domain: KAGVTQTPRYLIKTRGQQVTLSCSPISGHRSVSWYQQTPGQGLQFLFEYFSETQRNKGNFPGRFSGRQFSNSRSEMNVSTLELGDSALYLCASSLGTGLNTEAFFGQGTRLTVV.

This chain joins TRBV28 and TRBJ1-2; 12 nucleotides line up with TRBD1. After removal of 4 bases from V and 5 bases from J, the junction contained 5 bases not matched to a gene. Germline lookup yields CDR1 MDHEN and CDR2 SYDVKM. The CDR3 has 15 amino acids. CDR3 sequence (DNA): TGTGCCAGCAGTTCGGGACAGGGGGCTTGGTATGGCTACACCTTC. Protein: CASSSGQGAWYGYTF.

J is TRBJ2-7 and V is TRBV6-1, with D possibly TRBD1 on 6 matching bases. V was trimmed by 1 base and J by 3 bases, leaving 13 bases between them. Germline V CDR1 and CDR2: MNHNS, SASEGT. The CDR3 totals 15 residues. Written as DNA, the CDR3 is TGTGCCAGCAGTGAAGGCACAGGGAATTACTACGAGCAGTACTTC. Its translation: CASSEGTGNYYEQYF.

The chain joins TRBV4-1 to TRBJ1-2, with D uncertain. Germline lookup yields CDR1 MGHRA and CDR2 YSYEKL. The CDR3 runs to 14 residues. Trimming stripped 5 bases from V and 2 bases from J, with 12 bases between. CDR3 sequence reads: CASSGNTVNYGYTF. In DNA form, the CDR3 reads TGCGCCAGCAGCGGTAATACAGTCAACTATGGCTACACCTTC.

The V and J genes are TRBV6-6 and TRBJ1-1; the match to TRBD1 covers 7 bases. CDR1 and CDR2 (germline): MNHNY, SVGAGI (reference sequence). The CDR3 has 13 amino acids. V shed 5 bases and J 3 bases; nucleotides not matched to a gene: 3. The chain's CDR3 is CASSPGTDTEAFF. CDR3 DNA sequence: TGTGCCAGCAGTCCTGGGACAGACACTGAAGCTTTCTTT.

J is TRBJ2-5 and V is TRBV7-9, with D possibly matching TRBD2 (5 bases). Per germline, CDR1 SEHNR and CDR2 FQNEAQ (reference sequence). The ends were cut back, 2 bases at V and 3 bases at J, with 13 bases in the middle. The CDR3 extends over 15 amino acids. In DNA form, the CDR3 reads TGTGCCAGCAGCTTAATGGGGAGATTCGAAGAGACCCAGTACTTC. This gives the protein CASSLMGRFEETQYF.

V is TRBV5-6 and J is TRBJ2-3; 9 nucleotides match TRBD1. From germline, CDR1 is SGHDT and CDR2 YYEEEE. Germline trimming cut 4 bases from V and 5 bases from J; bases unmatched to any gene: 5. This CDR3 is 14 amino acids long. CDR3: CASSVGQGRDTQYF. Here the CDR3 DNA reads TGTGCCAGCAGCGTCGGACAGGGGAGAGATACGCAGTATTTT.

V and J are TRBV11-3 and TRBJ2-6; D is possibly TRBD1 (6 bases). V was cut by 2 bases and J by 3 bases, with 14 bases left in between. Looked up from germline, CDR1 is SGHNT and CDR2 is YENEEA. CDR3 length: 17 amino acids. DNA of the CDR3: TGTGCCAGCAGCTTAAAACGAGCAGGGGTTGGGGCCAACGTCCTGACTTTC. It encodes CASSLKRAGVGANVLTF.

V and J are TRBV7-2 and TRBJ2-3; maybe TRBD2 (6 bases). CDR1 is SGHTA and CDR2 is FQGNSA in the germline V gene. The CDR3 is 15 residues long. V was clipped by 5 bases and J by 0 bases, with 12 bases between them. This CDR3 is CASSKLAASTDTQYF. CDR3 sequence (DNA): TGTGCCAGCAGCAAATTAGCGGCTAGCACAGATACGCAGTATTTT.

Of note for this clone: This CDR3 is also generated by other DNA sequences in the sample. The genes are TRBV14 and TRBJ1-2; unclear D gene. The CDR3 runs to 12 residues. The ends were cut back, 4 bases at V and 5 bases at J, with 8 bases in the middle. Looked up from germline, CDR1 is SGHDN and CDR2 is FVKESK. CDR3 in DNA: TGTGCCAGCAGCCCATCGGGGTATGGCTACACCTTC. This codes for CASSPSGYGYTF.

V and J are TRBV14 and TRBJ1-6; possibly TRBD1 for D (6 bases). There are 15 residues in the CDR3. Per the germline V gene, CDR1 is SGHDN and CDR2 is FVKESK. V was clipped by 4 bases and J by 6 bases, with 13 bases between them. The CDR3 region has the DNA TGTGCCAGCAGCCCTCAGGACAGACTTAATTCACCCCTCCACTTT. It translates to CASSPQDRLNSPLHF.

V gene TRBV12-3 or TRBV12-4 combines with J gene TRBJ2-7; possible D gene TRBD2, 5 bases. The CDR3 sequence is 13 residues long. V lost 3 bases to trimming and J lost 2 bases, with 8 bases between them. The CDR3 bases are TGTGCCAGCAGTTTGGGCGGGCCCTACGAGCAGTACTTC. The encoded protein is CASSLGGPYEQYF.

This chain links TRBV24-1 with TRBJ2-3; the D gene is possibly TRBD1 (6 bases). Trimming took 4 bases from V and 2 from J, leaving 12 bases between them. The CDR3 is 15 residues long. In germline, CDR1 is KGHDR, CDR2 SFDVKD. The CDR3 here is CATSEGRGPTDTQYF. CDR3 nucleotides: TGTGCCACCAGTGAGGGCAGGGGCCCCACAGATACGCAGTATTTT.

The genes are TRBV10-2 and TRBJ1-6, with D possibly matching TRBD1 (6 bases). V dropped 1 base and J dropped 17 bases, with 6 bases sitting between them. The germline CDR1 and CDR2 sequences are WSHSY and SAAADI. The CDR3 contains 10 residues. As DNA, the CDR3 is TGCGCCAGCAGTGAGTACAGGGTCCACTTT. Its protein product is CASSEYRVHF.

The V gene is TRBV3-1 (or the pseudogene TRBV3-2), the J gene TRBJ1-2; D call uncertain. Germline V CDR1 and CDR2: LGHDT, YNNKEL (reference sequence). This CDR3 is built from 13 residues. V was pared by 2 bases and J by 5 bases, with 9 bases between. CDR3 coding DNA: TGTGCCAGCAGCCAATCGGAGGTATATGGCTACACCTTC. Translated: CASSQSEVYGYTF.

V and J are TRBV19 and TRBJ1-5, with D tentatively TRBD1 (5 bases). This CDR3 contains 12 residues. From germline, CDR1 is LNHDA and CDR2 SQIVND (reference sequence). Trimming left V 7 bases short and J 6 bases short, with 10 bases between. The CDR3 is CASTSQGQPQHF. Here the CDR3 DNA reads TGTGCCAGTACTTCCCAGGGTCAGCCCCAGCATTTT.